Below are 6 T cell receptor beta chains sequenced from a single sample in a study of T cell changes during pregnancy in multiple sclerosis. Sequencing was performed with immunoSEQ multiplex PCR; in TCRdb, only in-frame clones are kept and a portion is missing. The sample holds under 110,000 clones, roughly 90% seen once. The specimen was peripheral blood, collected after pregnancy. The receptors derive from a female donor with multiple sclerosis, enrolled in a pregnancy study.

This clone was seen a single time. This chain connects TRBV19 to TRBJ2-1; 14 nucleotides agree with TRBD2. From germline, CDR1 is LNHDA and CDR2 SQIVND (reference sequence). This CDR3 is built from 17 residues. J was trimmed by 3 bases and V by 6 bases; bases with no gene match: 7. The CDR3 reads CASSPSGLAGVYNEQFF. The DNA for the CDR3 is TGTGCCAGTAGCCCTTCGGGACTAGCGGGGGTCTACAATGAGCAGTTCTTC.

V and J are TRBV5-1 and TRBJ2-2; TRBD2 aligns across 8 bases. This CDR3 spans 14 amino acids. The trim removed 7 bases at V and 7 bases at J, leaving 9 bases unmatched. Germline V CDR1 and CDR2: SGHRS, YFSETQ. The CDR3 spells CASGGGRKGGELFF. The DNA for the CDR3 is TGCGCCAGCGGTGGCGGGAGGAAAGGCGGGGAGCTGTTTTTT.

This chain uses TRBV6-5 with TRBJ2-2; D perhaps matches TRBD1 (6 bases). CDR1 is MNHEY and CDR2 is SVGAGI in the germline V gene. With 6 bases removed from V and 8 bases from J, the gap between germline ends came to 13 bases. The CDR3 length is 13 residues. The chain's CDR3 is CASSIQGRGELFF. The DNA for the CDR3 is TGTGCCAGCAGCATACAGGGCCGGGGGGAGCTGTTTTTT.

This chain links TRBV28 with TRBJ2-2; tentative D call: TRBD2 (6 bases). The germline gives CDR1 MDHEN, CDR2 SYDVKM. The CDR3 has 15 residues. V was trimmed by 2 bases and J by 0 bases, leaving 7 bases between them. The CDR3 loop reads CASSLPSANTGELFF. Here the CDR3 DNA reads TGTGCCAGCAGTTTACCTAGCGCGAACACCGGGGAGCTGTTTTTT.

This chain connects TRBV19 to TRBJ2-1, with 10 bases identical to TRBD2. In germline, CDR1 is LNHDA, CDR2 SQIVND (reference sequence). The CDR3 spans 18 residues. V lost 7 bases to trimming and J lost 2 bases; unmatched junction nucleotides: 14. The CDR3 DNA sequence: TGTGCCAGTAAACAGGGATCTAGCGGGAGTATTGCCTACAATGAGCAGTTCTTC. Translating it yields CASKQGSSGSIAYNEQFF.

The chain recombines TRBV2 with TRBJ1-5; D may be TRBD1 (6 bases). Germline V gene sequence: CDR1 SNHLY, CDR2 FYNNEI. The CDR3 sequence is 12 residues long. The V end was cut by 2 bases, the J end by 9 bases, with 8 bases between. CDR3 in amino acids: CASSEIGGPQHF. In DNA form, the CDR3 reads TGTGCCAGCAGTGAAATAGGGGGGCCCCAGCATTTT.